This is a list of T cell receptor beta chains from one sample in a study of a mutant IDH1 vaccine in newly diagnosed glioma. Generated by immunoSEQ multiplex PCR, the TCRdb table keeps only in-frame clones and is missing some. The profile shows some 95,000 clones, around four fifths of them singletons. The material was PBMCs, obtained from a glioma patient treated with radiotherapy, temozolomide or both. The receptors originated from a man between 40 and 49 years old with glioma. The CDR3 runs from the conserved cysteine through the conserved F or W. The D gene is left open where the match is weak. Clone size is shown for a subset of rows, as once, few, many or a class of expanded clone.

V gene,J gene,D gene,clone size,CDR3 protein,CDR3 DNA
TRBV2,TRBJ2-3,TRBD1,once,CASRDRVRTDTQYF,TGTGCCAGCCGGGACAGGGTTAGGACAGATACGCAGTATTTT
TRBV28,TRBJ2-7,TRBD1,once,CASAALGTGGFWGEQYF,TGTGCCAGCGCCGCTCTCGGGACAGGGGGTTTTTGGGGAGAGCAGTACTTC
TRBV7-8,TRBJ2-7,.,.,CASSLREQYF,TGTGCCAGCAGCCTTCGGGAGCAGTACTTC
TRBV4-1,TRBJ2-7,.,.,CASSQAGTSSYEQYF,TGCGCCAGCAGCCAAGCCGGGACGAGCTCCTACGAGCAGTACTTC
TRBV7-6,TRBJ2-7,.,few,CACSRGPNYEQYF,TGTGCATGCTCCCGGGGGCCCAACTACGAGCAGTACTTC
TRBV25-1,TRBJ1-5,TRBD1,few,CASSESGTGLNQPQHF,TGTGCCAGCAGTGAATCGGGGACAGGGCTCAATCAGCCCCAGCATTTT
TRBV19,TRBJ1-2,.,.,CATSPPTGYGYTF,TGTGCCACTTCCCCCCCGACAGGCTATGGCTACACCTTC
TRBV5-5,TRBJ2-1,TRBD1,few,CASSLQGILYNEQFF,TGTGCCAGCAGCTTACAGGGGATTCTCTACAATGAGCAGTTCTTC
TRBV13,TRBJ1-4,.,.,CASSLRSTNEKLFF,TGTGCCAGCAGCTTACGGTCAACTAATGAAAAACTGTTTTTT
TRBV10-1,TRBJ1-2,.,few,CASSENTLGGYGYTF,TGCGCCAGCAGTGAAAACACCCTCGGGGGCTATGGCTACACCTTC
TRBV7-3,TRBJ2-3,TRBD2,.,CASSPHGTSGGSTDTQYF,TGTGCCAGCAGCCCGCACGGGACTAGCGGTGGTAGCACAGATACGCAGTATTTT
TRBV5-4,TRBJ1-1,TRBD1,.,CASSLAGGSNTEAFF,TGTGCCAGCAGCTTGGCAGGGGGTTCGAACACTGAAGCTTTCTTT
TRBV7-2,TRBJ2-2,.,.,CASSLSAVRGQTGELFF,TGTGCCAGCAGCTTAAGTGCAGTAAGGGGCCAGACCGGGGAGCTGTTTTTT
TRBV5-8,TRBJ1-1,.,.,CASSLGWARGEAFF,TGTGCCAGCAGCTTGGGGTGGGCGAGGGGTGAAGCTTTCTTT
TRBV6-1,TRBJ2-5,TRBD1,.,CASSFAGGRETQYF,TGTGCCAGCAGTTTTGCAGGGGGAAGAGAGACCCAGTACTTC
TRBV11-3,TRBJ2-1,.,.,CASSLGVTSSYNEQFF,TGTGCCAGCAGCCTAGGGGTAACCAGCTCCTACAATGAGCAGTTCTTC
TRBV9,TRBJ2-7,TRBD2,.,CASSVGLASHEQYF,TGTGCCAGCAGCGTTGGACTAGCGAGCCACGAGCAGTACTTC
TRBV28,TRBJ2-7,.,.,CASRGRGVGIGVF,TGTGCCAGCAGGGGCCGGGGTGTAGGGATTGGGGTCTTC
TRBV4-2,TRBJ2-1,TRBD2,.,CASSQDSGGAYNEQFF,TGTGCCAGCAGCCAAGATAGCGGGGGGGCCTACAATGAGCAGTTCTTC
TRBV5-1,TRBJ1-5,.,.,CASAVDRYQPQHF,TGCGCCAGCGCCGTTGACAGGTATCAGCCCCAGCATTTT
TRBV10-3,TRBJ1-1,.,.,CAISVGQGLGEAFF,TGTGCCATCAGTGTGGGTCAGGGGCTTGGTGAAGCTTTCTTT
TRBV5-5,TRBJ1-1,.,.,CASSLVGAWNTEAFF,TGTGCCAGCAGCTTGGTGGGGGCTTGGAACACTGAAGCTTTCTTT
TRBV7-2,TRBJ2-3,.,.,CASSLGVTSTDTQYF,TGTGCCAGCAGCTTAGGTGTGACTAGCACAGATACGCAGTATTTT
TRBV7-8,TRBJ2-7,.,.,CASSQGSVQGPLLTDEQYF,TGTGCCAGCAGCCAGGGGTCGGTCCAGGGGCCACTACTAACGGACGAGCAGTACTTC
TRBV25-1,TRBJ2-1,.,.,CASSEWYRNEQFF,TGTGCCAGCAGTGAATGGTACAGGAATGAGCAGTTCTTC
TRBV9,TRBJ1-2,.,.,CASSVGDNYGYTF,TGTGCCAGCAGCGTGGGTGACAACTATGGCTACACCTTC
TRBV6-5,TRBJ1-2,TRBD1,.,CASREGRGDGYTF,TGTGCCAGCAGAGAGGGCAGGGGGGATGGCTACACCTTC
TRBV27,TRBJ2-6,TRBD1,once,CASSQGQGAYGANVLTF,TGTGCCAGCAGTCAGGGACAGGGGGCGTATGGGGCCAACGTCCTGACTTTC
TRBV30,TRBJ1-2,.,.,CAWSPTGLYGYTF,TGTGCCTGGAGTCCGACCGGATTGTATGGCTACACCTTC
TRBV7-6,TRBJ1-4,TRBD1,.,CASSTGGSNEKLFF,TGTGCCAGCAGCACAGGGGGTTCTAATGAAAAACTGTTTTTT
TRBV28,TRBJ1-2,.,.,CASSGENYGYTF,TGTGCCAGCAGTGGGGAAAACTATGGCTACACCTTC
TRBV7-9,TRBJ2-3,.,.,CASSFSGPTDTQYF,TGTGCCAGCAGCTTTAGCGGACCCACAGATACGCAGTATTTT
TRBV4-2,TRBJ2-3,TRBD1,once,CASSPGRGTAATDTQYF,TGTGCCAGCAGCCCGGGAAGGGGGACAGCGGCCACAGATACGCAGTATTTT
TRBV27,TRBJ1-5,.,.,CASSSGAASNQPQHF,TGTGCCAGCAGTTCGGGAGCAGCTAGCAATCAGCCCCAGCATTTT
TRBV6-1,TRBJ1-1,.,.,CASSEVRNTEAFF,TGTGCCAGCAGTGAAGTCAGGAACACTGAAGCTTTCTTT
TRBV5-1,TRBJ1-1,.,.,CASSPADGGTFF,TGCGCCAGCAGCCCCGCTGACGGGGGAACTTTCTTT
TRBV2,TRBJ1-5,TRBD1,few,CASRGGQSNQPQHF,TGTGCCAGCAGGGGGGGACAGTCCAATCAGCCCCAGCATTTT